The sequence of this TCR beta chain was determined in a study of T cell changes during pregnancy in multiple sclerosis. Germline V CDR1 and CDR2: SGHNT, YYREEE (reference sequence). This CDR3 has 13 amino acids. The germline V and J ends were trimmed by 1 base and 6 bases, with 8 bases remaining between them. Using immunoSEQ multiplex PCR, the repertoire was profiled, and TCRdb retains in-frame clones only, with some absent. The sample consists of 60,000 to 95,000 clones, approximately 90% of them appearing once. This clone has only one observation. The chain recombines TRBV5-4 with TRBJ1-3; weak D call: TRBD1 (5 bases). The sample here was CD4+ T cells from peripheral blood mononuclear cells, taken before pregnancy. This TCR was recovered from a female donor with multiple sclerosis, enrolled in a pregnancy study. The CDR3 protein is CASSLPGLNTIYF. Here the CDR3 DNA reads TGTGCCAGCAGCTTGCCAGGGTTAAACACCATATATTTT.